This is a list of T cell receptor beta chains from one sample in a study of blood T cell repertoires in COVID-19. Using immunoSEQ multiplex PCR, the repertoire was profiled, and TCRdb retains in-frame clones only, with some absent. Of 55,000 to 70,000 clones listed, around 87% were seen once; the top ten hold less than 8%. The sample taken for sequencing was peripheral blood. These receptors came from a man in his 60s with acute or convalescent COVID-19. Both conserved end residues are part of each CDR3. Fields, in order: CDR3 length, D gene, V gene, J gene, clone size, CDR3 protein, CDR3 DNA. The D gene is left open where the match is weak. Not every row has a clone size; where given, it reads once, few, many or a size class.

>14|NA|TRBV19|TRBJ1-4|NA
CASSIDRGTEKLFF
TGTGCCAGTAGTATCGACAGAGGCACTGAAAAACTGTTTTTT
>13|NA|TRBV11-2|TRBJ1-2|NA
CASSLGAQYGYTF
TGTGCCAGCAGCTTAGGGGCCCAATATGGCTACACCTTC
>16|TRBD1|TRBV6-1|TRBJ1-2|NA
CASSELPGQGGDGYTF
TGTGCCAGCAGTGAATTACCGGGACAGGGAGGCGATGGCTACACCTTC
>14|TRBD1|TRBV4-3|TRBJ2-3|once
CASSPGTGFGTQYF
TGCGCCAGCAGCCCCGGGACAGGGTTTGGCACGCAGTATTTT
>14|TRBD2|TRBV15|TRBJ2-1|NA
CATSRDGGLALQFF
TGTGCCACCAGCAGAGATGGGGGACTAGCGTTGCAGTTCTTC
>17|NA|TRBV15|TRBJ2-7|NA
CATSPMKGTRTGYEQYF
TGTGCCACCAGCCCGATGAAGGGGACACGTACGGGTTACGAGCAGTACTTC
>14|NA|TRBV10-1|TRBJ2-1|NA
CASSEAGQYNEQFF
TGCGCCAGCAGTGAGGCCGGACAGTACAATGAGCAGTTCTTC
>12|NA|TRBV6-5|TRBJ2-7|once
CASSFTQGEQYF
TGTGCCAGCAGCTTTACACAGGGCGAGCAGTACTTC
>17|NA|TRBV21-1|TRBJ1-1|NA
CASSTVIKDRGATGAFF
TGTGCCAGCAGCACAGTCATAAAGGACAGGGGCGCTACTGGAGCTTTCTTT
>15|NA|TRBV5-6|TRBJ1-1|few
CASSFTGQGLPEAFF
TGTGCCAGCAGCTTCACGGGCCAGGGCTTACCTGAAGCTTTCTTT
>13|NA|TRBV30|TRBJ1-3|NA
CAWSILSGNTIYF
TGTGCCTGGAGTATCCTCTCTGGAAACACCATATATTTT
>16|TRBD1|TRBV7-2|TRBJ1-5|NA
CASSLVAGGSNQPQHF
TGTGCCAGCAGCTTAGTCGCAGGGGGCAGCAATCAGCCCCAGCATTTT
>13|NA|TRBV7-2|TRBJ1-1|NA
CASSFGSNTEAFF
TGTGCCAGCAGCTTTGGGAGTAACACTGAGGCTTTCTTT
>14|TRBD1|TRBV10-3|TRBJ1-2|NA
CAIRDSGQGYGYTF
TGTGCCATCAGAGACTCGGGACAGGGGTATGGCTACACCTTC
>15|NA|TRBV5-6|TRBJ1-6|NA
CASSFQAGDNSPLHF
TGTGCCAGCAGCTTTCAGGCCGGGGATAATTCACCCCTCCACTTT
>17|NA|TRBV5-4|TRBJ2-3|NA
CASSLLGGLKDTDTQYF
TGTGCCAGCAGCTTGCTGGGGGGGCTTAAGGACACAGATACGCAGTATTTT
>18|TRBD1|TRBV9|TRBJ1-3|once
CASSPWAGGAISGNTIYF
TGTGCCAGCAGCCCCTGGGCAGGGGGCGCCATCTCTGGAAACACCATATATTTT
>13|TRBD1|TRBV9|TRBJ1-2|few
CASTQGGEGGYTF
TGTGCCAGCACCCAAGGGGGCGAAGGTGGCTACACCTTC
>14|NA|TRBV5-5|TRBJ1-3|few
CASSLGFGGNTIYF
TGTGCCAGCAGCTTGGGCTTCGGGGGAAACACCATATATTTT
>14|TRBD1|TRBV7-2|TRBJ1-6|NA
CASAGQGGNSPLHF
TGTGCCAGCGCCGGACAGGGGGGTAATTCACCCCTCCACTTT
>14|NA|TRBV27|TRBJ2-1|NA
CASSPRLSGNEQFF
TGTGCCAGCAGTCCACGATTGAGCGGCAATGAGCAGTTCTTC
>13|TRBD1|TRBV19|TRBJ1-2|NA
CASSIVRQGSYTF
TGTGCCAGTAGTATCGTGAGACAGGGGTCCTACACCTTC
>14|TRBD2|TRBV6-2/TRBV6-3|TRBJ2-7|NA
CASSSGLAGYEQYF
TGTGCCAGCAGTTCCGGACTAGCGGGGTACGAGCAGTACTTC
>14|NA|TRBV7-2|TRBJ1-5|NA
CASSPGKGRQPQHF
TGTGCCAGCAGCCCGGGTAAGGGGAGGCAGCCCCAGCATTTT
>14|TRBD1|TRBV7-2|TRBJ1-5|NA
CASSSTGVSQPQHF
TGTGCCAGCAGCTCTACAGGGGTAAGTCAGCCCCAGCATTTT
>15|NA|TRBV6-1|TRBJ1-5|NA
CASSEPAAANQPQHF
TGTGCCAGCAGTGAACCCGCGGCCGCCAATCAGCCCCAGCATTTT
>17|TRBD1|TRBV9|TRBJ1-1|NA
CASSVAWGDRGNTEAFF
TGTGCCAGCAGCGTAGCTTGGGGGGACAGGGGGAACACTGAAGCTTTCTTT
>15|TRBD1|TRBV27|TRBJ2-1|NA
CASSKISTGVEEQFF
TGTGCCAGCAGTAAAATCTCTACAGGGGTTGAAGAGCAGTTCTTC
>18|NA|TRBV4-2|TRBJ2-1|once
CASSHPIDAAPALVEQFF
TGTGCCAGCAGCCACCCTATCGACGCGGCCCCCGCCCTTGTGGAGCAGTTCTTC
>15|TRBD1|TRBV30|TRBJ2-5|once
CACSRGRTVQETQYF
TGTGCCTGCTCCAGGGGGAGAACAGTCCAAGAGACCCAGTACTTC
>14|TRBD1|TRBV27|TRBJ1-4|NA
CASRKDREGEKLFF
TGTGCCAGCAGGAAGGACAGGGAGGGTGAAAAACTGTTTTTT
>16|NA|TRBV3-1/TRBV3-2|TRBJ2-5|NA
CASSQWQGGGQETQYF
TGTGCCAGCAGCCAATGGCAGGGAGGAGGGCAAGAGACCCAGTACTTC
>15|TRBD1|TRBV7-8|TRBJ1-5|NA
CASSPGTGSNQPQHF
TGTGCCAGCAGCCCAGGGACAGGGAGCAATCAGCCCCAGCATTTT
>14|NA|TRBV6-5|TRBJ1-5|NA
CASSPLGGEQPQHF
TGTGCCAGCAGCCCCCTCGGGGGAGAGCAGCCCCAGCATTTT
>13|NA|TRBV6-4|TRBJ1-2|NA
CASSREAGNGYTF
TGTGCCAGCAGTAGAGAGGCAGGGAATGGCTACACCTTC
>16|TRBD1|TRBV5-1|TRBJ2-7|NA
CASSLDGQGAFREQYF
TGCGCCAGCAGCTTGGACGGACAGGGGGCTTTTAGGGAGCAGTACTTC
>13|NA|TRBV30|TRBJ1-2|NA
CARDDRIKEGYTF
TGTGCCAGAGACGACAGAATCAAAGAGGGCTACACCTTC
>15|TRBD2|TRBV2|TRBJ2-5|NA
CASSEARASGGAQYF
TGTGCCAGCAGTGAAGCGCGGGCTAGCGGGGGGGCCCAGTACTTC
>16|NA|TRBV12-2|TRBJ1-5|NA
CASRLLRGAVCQPQHF
TGTGCAAGTCGCTTACTACGGGGAGCAGTTTGTCAGCCCCAGCATTTT
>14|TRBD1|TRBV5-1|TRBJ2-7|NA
CASSLSQGTGEQYF
TGCGCCAGCAGCTTGTCACAGGGGACGGGGGAGCAGTACTTC
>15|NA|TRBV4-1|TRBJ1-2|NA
CASSRLQGGGYGYTF
TGCGCCAGCAGCCGTTTACAGGGCGGGGGCTATGGCTACACCTTC